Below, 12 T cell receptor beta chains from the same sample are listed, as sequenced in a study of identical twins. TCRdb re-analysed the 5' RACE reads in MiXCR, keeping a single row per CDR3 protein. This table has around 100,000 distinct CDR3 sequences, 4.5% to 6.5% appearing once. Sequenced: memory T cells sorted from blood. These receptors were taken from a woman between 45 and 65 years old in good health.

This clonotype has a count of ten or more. CDR3: CSQESGQTQYF. The CDR3 DNA follows: TGCAGCCAGGAGTCGGGACAGACCCAGTACTTC. The rearrangement uses TRBV29-1 and TRBJ2-5; either TRBD1 or TRBD2 may fit D (5 bases each). V dropped 8 bases and J dropped 6 bases, with 13 bases sitting between them. The CDR3 is 11 residues long. Looked up from germline, CDR1 is SQVTM and CDR2 is ANQGSEA.

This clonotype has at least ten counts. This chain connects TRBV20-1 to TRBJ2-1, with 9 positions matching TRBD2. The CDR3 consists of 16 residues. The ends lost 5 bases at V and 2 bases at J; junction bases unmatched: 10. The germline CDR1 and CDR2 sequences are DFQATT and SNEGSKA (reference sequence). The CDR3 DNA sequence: TGCAGTGCTCCCGATGGGACTAGCACCCCCTACAATGAGCAGTTCTTC. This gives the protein CSAPDGTSTPYNEQFF.

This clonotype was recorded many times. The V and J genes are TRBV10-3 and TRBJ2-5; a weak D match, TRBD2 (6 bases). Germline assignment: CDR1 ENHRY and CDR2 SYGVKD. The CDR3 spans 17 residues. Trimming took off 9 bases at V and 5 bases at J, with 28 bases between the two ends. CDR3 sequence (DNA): TGTGCCATTCGAGGAGGGGAACAGGTGGGGCCTTGGGAGACCCAGTACTTC. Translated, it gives CAIRGGEQVGPWETQYF.

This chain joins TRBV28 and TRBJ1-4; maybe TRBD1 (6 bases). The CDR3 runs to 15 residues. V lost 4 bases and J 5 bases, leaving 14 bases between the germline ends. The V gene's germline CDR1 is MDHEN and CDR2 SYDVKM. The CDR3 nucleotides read TGTGCCAGCAGTTCCAGGACAGCCACCAATGAAAAACTGTTTTTT. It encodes CASSSRTATNEKLFF.

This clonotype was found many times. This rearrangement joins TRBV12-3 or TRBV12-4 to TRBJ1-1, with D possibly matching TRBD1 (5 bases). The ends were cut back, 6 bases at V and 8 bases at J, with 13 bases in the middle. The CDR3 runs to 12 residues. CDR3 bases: TGTGCCAGCAGCCGTACGGGGGGAGAAGCTTTCTTT. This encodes CASSRTGGEAFF.

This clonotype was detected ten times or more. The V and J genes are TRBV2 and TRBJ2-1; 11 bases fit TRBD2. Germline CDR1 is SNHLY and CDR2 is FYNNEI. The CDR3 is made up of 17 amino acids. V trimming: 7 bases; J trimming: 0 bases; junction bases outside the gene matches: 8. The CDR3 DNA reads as TGTGCCAGCATGGGTAGCGGGAGGGCCTACTCCTACAATGAGCAGTTCTTC. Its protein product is CASMGSGRAYSYNEQFF.

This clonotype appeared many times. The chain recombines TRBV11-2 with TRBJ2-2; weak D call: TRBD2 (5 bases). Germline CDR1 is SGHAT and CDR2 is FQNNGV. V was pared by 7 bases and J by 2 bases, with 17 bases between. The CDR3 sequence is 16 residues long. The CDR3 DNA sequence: TGTGCCAGCATCCCGGGATTTTCAGATAACACCGGGGAGCTGTTTTTT. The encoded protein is CASIPGFSDNTGELFF.

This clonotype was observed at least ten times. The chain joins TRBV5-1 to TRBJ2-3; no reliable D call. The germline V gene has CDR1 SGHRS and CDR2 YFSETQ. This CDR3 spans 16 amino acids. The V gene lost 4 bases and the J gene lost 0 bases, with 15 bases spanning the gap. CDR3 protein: CASSRRPADSTDTQYF. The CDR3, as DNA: TGCGCCAGCAGCCGCCGACCCGCAGACAGCACAGATACGCAGTATTTT.

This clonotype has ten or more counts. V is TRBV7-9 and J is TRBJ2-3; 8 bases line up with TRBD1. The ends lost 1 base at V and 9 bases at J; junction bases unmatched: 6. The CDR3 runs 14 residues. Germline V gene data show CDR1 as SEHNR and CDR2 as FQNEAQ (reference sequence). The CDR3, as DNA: TGTGCCAGCAGCTTAGGTGACAGGGGAGGCACGCAGTATTTT. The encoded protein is CASSLGDRGGTQYF. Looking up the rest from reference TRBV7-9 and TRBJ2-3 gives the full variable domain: DTGVSQNPRHKITKRGQNVTFRCDPISEHNRLYWYRQTLGQGPEFLTYFQNEAQLEKSRLLSDRFSAERPKGSFSTLEIQRTEQGDSAMYLCASSLGDRGGTQYFGPGTRLTVL.

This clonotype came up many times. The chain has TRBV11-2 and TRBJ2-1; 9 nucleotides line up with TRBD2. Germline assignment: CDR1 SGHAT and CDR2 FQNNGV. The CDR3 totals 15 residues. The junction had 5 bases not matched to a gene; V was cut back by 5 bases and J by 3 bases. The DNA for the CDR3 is TGTGCCAGCAGCCCGAGACTAGCGGACTACAATGAGCAGTTCTTC. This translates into CASSPRLADYNEQFF.

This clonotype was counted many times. In DNA form, the CDR3 reads TGTGCCACCAAGACGACGGAGGGCTCCGGAGATACGCAGTATTTT. This translates into CATKTTEGSGDTQYF. The V and J genes are TRBV10-3 and TRBJ2-3, with D perhaps matching TRBD2 (6 bases). V was trimmed by 10 bases and J by 5 bases, leaving 22 bases between them. In germline, CDR1 is ENHRY, CDR2 SYGVKD. This CDR3 is built from 15 residues.

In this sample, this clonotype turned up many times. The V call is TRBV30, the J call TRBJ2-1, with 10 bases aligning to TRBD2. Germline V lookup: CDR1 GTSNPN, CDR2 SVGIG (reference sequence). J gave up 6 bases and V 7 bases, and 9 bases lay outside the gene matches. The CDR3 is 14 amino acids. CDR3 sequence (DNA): TGTGCCTCAAAACTAGCGGGATTTCTCAATGAGCAGTTCTTC. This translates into CASKLAGFLNEQFF.